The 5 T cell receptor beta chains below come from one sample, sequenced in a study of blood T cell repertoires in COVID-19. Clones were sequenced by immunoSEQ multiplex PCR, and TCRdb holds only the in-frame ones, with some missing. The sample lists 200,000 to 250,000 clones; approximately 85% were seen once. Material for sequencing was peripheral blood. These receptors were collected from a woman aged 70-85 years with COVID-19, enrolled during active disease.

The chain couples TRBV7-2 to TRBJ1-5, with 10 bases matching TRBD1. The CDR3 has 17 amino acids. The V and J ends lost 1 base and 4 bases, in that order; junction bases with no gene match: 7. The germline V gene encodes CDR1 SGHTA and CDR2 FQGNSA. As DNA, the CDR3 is TGTGCCAGCAGCTTAGGCCCGGACAGGGGGGTTAATCAGCCCCAGCATTTT. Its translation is CASSLGPDRGVNQPQHF.

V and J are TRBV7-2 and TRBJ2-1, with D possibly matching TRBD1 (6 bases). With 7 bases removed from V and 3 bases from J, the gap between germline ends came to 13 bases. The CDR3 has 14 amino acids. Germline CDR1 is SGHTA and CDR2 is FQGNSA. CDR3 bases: TGTGCCAGCAATTTAAGGGGGATCTACAATGAGCAGTTCTTC. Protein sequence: CASNLRGIYNEQFF.

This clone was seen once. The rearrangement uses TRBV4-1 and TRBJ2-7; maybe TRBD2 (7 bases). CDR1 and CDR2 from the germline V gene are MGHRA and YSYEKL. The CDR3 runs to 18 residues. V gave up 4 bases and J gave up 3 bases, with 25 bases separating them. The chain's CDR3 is CASSPRGAGGSGFYEQYF. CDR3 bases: TGCGCCAGCAGCCCACGGGGGGCTGGCGGGAGTGGATTCTACGAGCAGTACTTC.

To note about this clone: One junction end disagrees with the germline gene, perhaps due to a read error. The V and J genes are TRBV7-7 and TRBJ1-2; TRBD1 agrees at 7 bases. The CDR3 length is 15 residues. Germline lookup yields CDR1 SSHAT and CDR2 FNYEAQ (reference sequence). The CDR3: CASSPLAGGEDGYTF. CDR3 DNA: TGTGCTAGCAGCCCACTTGCAGGGGGAGAAGATGGCTACACCTTC. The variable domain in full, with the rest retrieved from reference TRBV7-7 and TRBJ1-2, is GAGVSQSPRYKVTKRGQDVTLRCDPISSHATLYWYQQALGQGPEFLTYFNYEAQPDKSGLPSDRFSAERPEGSISTLTIQRTEQRDSAMYRCASSPLAGGEDGYTFGSGTRLTVV.

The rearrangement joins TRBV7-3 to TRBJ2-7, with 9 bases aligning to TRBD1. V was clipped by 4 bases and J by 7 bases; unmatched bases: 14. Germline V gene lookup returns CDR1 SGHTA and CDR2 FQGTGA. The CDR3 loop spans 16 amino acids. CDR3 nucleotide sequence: TGTGCCAGCAGCTCGGTCCCGGGACAGGGACAAAGGGAGCAGTACTTC. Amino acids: CASSSVPGQGQREQYF.